These 25 T cell receptor beta chains originate from one sample sequenced in a study of T cell changes during pregnancy in multiple sclerosis. TCRdb's table, derived via immunoSEQ multiplex PCR, lists solely in-frame clones and lacks some. Of over 25,000 clones in the sample, over 75% were seen once. The sequencing here drew on CD8+ T cells from peripheral blood mononuclear cells, taken after pregnancy. The receptors here all came from a female donor with multiple sclerosis, enrolled in a pregnancy study.

The V call is TRBV19, the J call TRBJ1-4, with D tentatively TRBD1 (5 bases). With 2 bases removed from V and 2 bases from J, the gap between germline ends came to 6 bases. This CDR3 is 14 amino acids long. CDR1 and CDR2 from the germline V gene are LNHDA and SQIVND (reference sequence). The CDR3 DNA reads TGTGCCAGTAGTATAAGGGGCACTAATGAAAAACTGTTTTTT. It yields the protein CASSIRGTNEKLFF.

The CDR3 DNA is TGTGCCAGCAGCATCCGGAGGGACCAAGAGACCCAGTACTTC. This gives the protein CASSIRRDQETQYF. The chain is built from TRBV11-3 and TRBJ2-5; the D gene is possibly TRBD2 (6 bases). The CDR3 runs 14 residues. From germline, CDR1 is SGHNT and CDR2 YENEEA. Trimming left V 5 bases short and J 0 bases short, with 10 bases between.

This chain connects TRBV2 to TRBJ2-1, with unresolved D. The germline CDR1 and CDR2 sequences are SNHLY and FYNNEI. V was clipped by 6 bases and J by 6 bases, with 12 bases between them. CDR3 length: 13 residues. Here the CDR3 reads CASRYMGTNEQFF. The CDR3 DNA is TGTGCCAGCAGGTATATGGGCACCAATGAGCAGTTCTTC.

The gene calls are TRBV10-3 and TRBJ2-7; D might be TRBD1 (5 bases). The germline gives CDR1 ENHRY, CDR2 SYGVKD. The V end was cut by 0 bases, the J end by 3 bases, with 9 bases between. The CDR3 sequence is 14 residues long. CDR3 DNA: TGTGCCATCAGTGAGTCAGGAACAGGCTACGAGCAGTACTTC. Translation gives CAISESGTGYEQYF.

The chain uses TRBV7-6 and TRBJ1-5; 9 positions agree with TRBD1. Germline CDR1 SGHVS, CDR2 FNYEAQ. CDR3 length equals 14 residues. V was pared by 5 bases and J by 7 bases, with 6 bases of the junction left unmatched. The chain's CDR3 is CASSLTGGGQPQHF. The CDR3, as DNA: TGTGCCAGCAGCCTCACAGGGGGCGGACAGCCCCAGCATTTT.

The V call is TRBV27, the J call TRBJ2-7; 9 nucleotides line up with TRBD1. Germline V lookup: CDR1 MNHEY, CDR2 SMNVEV (reference sequence). The V segment lost 4 bases and the J segment 1 base; nucleotides outside the gene matches: 5. CDR3 length: 15 residues. The CDR3 reads CASSSPGQGSYEQYF. Written as DNA, the CDR3 is TGTGCCAGCAGTTCCCCCGGACAGGGGTCCTACGAGCAGTACTTC.

V and J are TRBV7-8 and TRBJ2-3; D possibly corresponds to TRBD2 (5 bases). Trimming stripped 10 bases from V and 5 bases from J, with 19 bases between. CDR3 size: 14 residues. Germline CDR1 is SGHVS and CDR2 is FQNEAQ. Written as DNA, the CDR3 is TGTGCCACCTCCCTTACTAGTAAGGGAGATACGCAGTATTTT. This encodes CATSLTSKGDTQYF.

The chain uses TRBV5-8 and TRBJ2-7; the D is unclear. CDR3 size: 12 residues. Germline CDR1 and CDR2: SGHTS and YDEGEE. V lost 2 bases, J lost 6 bases, and 9 bases lay in between. CDR3 amino acids: CASSFNSREQYF. The CDR3 DNA reads as TGTGCCAGCAGCTTTAATTCGCGCGAGCAGTACTTC.

This chain links TRBV19 with TRBJ2-4; TRBD2 matches at 8 bases. The germline gives CDR1 LNHDA, CDR2 SQIVND (reference sequence). CDR3 length: 14 residues. The ends lost 5 bases at V and 6 bases at J; junction bases unmatched: 6. In nucleotides, the CDR3 is TGTGCCAGTAGTCCGGGAGGGCCGGGAAACATTCAGTACTTC. Residues: CASSPGGPGNIQYF. Filled out from reference TRBV19 and TRBJ2-4, the complete variable domain reads DGGITQSPKYLFRKEGQNVTLSCEQNLNHDAMYWYRQDPGQGLRLIYYSQIVNDFQKGDIAEGYSVSREKKESFPLTVTSAQKNPTAFYLCASSPGGPGNIQYFGAGTRLSVL.

This clone was recorded once. The rearrangement links TRBV7-9 to TRBJ2-3; D not certain. The CDR3 length is 13 residues. The V gene lost 5 bases and the J gene lost 2 bases, with 8 bases spanning the gap. Germline loops: CDR1 SEHNR, CDR2 FQNEAQ (reference sequence). In nucleotides, the CDR3 is TGTGCCAGCAGCCCCCTTAACACAGATACGCAGTATTTT. It codes for CASSPLNTDTQYF.

This chain connects TRBV28 to TRBJ2-1, with 9 bases fitting TRBD1. The CDR3 contains 13 residues. V gave up 6 bases and J gave up 8 bases; unmatched junction bases: 5. Germline lookup yields CDR1 MDHEN and CDR2 SYDVKM. CDR3 in amino acids: CASSLTGGDEQFF. CDR3 sequence (DNA): TGTGCCAGCAGCTTAACAGGGGGCGATGAGCAGTTCTTC.

This chain joins TRBV9 and TRBJ1-1; 9 bases agree with TRBD1. Germline CDR1 SGDLS, CDR2 YYNGEE. The CDR3 is made up of 12 amino acids. After removal of 3 bases from V and 11 bases from J, the junction contained 5 bases not matched to a gene. CDR3 loop: CASSGGQGKAFF. CDR3 DNA sequence: TGTGCCAGCAGCGGAGGACAGGGGAAGGCTTTCTTT. Supplemented by reference TRBV9 and TRBJ1-1, the full variable domain reads DSGVTQTPKHLITATGQRVTLRCSPRSGDLSVYWYQQSLDQGLQFLIQYYNGEERAKGNILERFSAQQFPDLHSELNLSSLELGDSALYFCASSGGQGKAFFGQGTRLTVV.

The chain carries TRBV12-5 and TRBJ2-5; 12 nucleotides line up with TRBD2. J was trimmed by 3 bases and V by 1 base; bases with no gene match: 0. The CDR3 runs 15 residues. Germline-derived CDR1 and CDR2 are LGHNT and FRNRAP. The CDR3 DNA is TGTGCTAGTGGTTTGGGACTAGCGGGAGAAGAGACCCAGTACTTC. This gives the protein CASGLGLAGEETQYF.

The chain is built from TRBV28 and TRBJ1-3; D call uncertain. The CDR3 is 17 amino acids. V gave up 3 bases and J gave up 0 bases, with 15 bases separating them. The germline V gene has CDR1 MDHEN and CDR2 SYDVKM. CDR3 region: CASSLPHEDHSGNTIYF. The CDR3 DNA reads TGTGCCAGCAGTTTGCCCCACGAGGATCACTCTGGAAACACCATATATTTT.

This sequence joins TRBV5-1 and TRBJ2-1; 8 bases fit TRBD2. This CDR3 has 16 residues. CDR1 is SGHRS, CDR2 YFSETQ, per germline. Losses at the gene ends were 4 bases for V and 4 bases for J; bases not matched to a gene: 10. The CDR3 here is CASSQTGTRIYNEQFF. In DNA, the CDR3 is TGCGCCAGCAGCCAAACCGGGACTAGGATTTACAATGAGCAGTTCTTC.

The chain links TRBV27 to TRBJ2-7, with D uncertain. Germline values: CDR1 MNHEY, CDR2 SMNVEV (reference sequence). Deletions cut 1 base from V and 5 bases from J, with 9 bases between. The CDR3 totals 13 residues. CDR3 amino acids: CASSLFGRDEQYF. For the CDR3, the DNA is TGTGCCAGCAGTTTATTTGGGCGAGACGAGCAGTACTTC.

The rearrangement uses TRBV6-4 and TRBJ1-2; 8 bases fit TRBD1. V shed 5 bases, J shed 6 bases, and the junction held 8 bases outside the gene matches. Per germline, CDR1 MRHNA and CDR2 SNTAGT. The CDR3 loop spans 14 amino acids. CDR3 region: CASSPGQGVDGYTF. CDR3 DNA: TGTGCCAGCAGTCCCGGACAGGGCGTCGATGGCTACACCTTC.

The chain has TRBV28 and TRBJ2-2; weak D call: TRBD2 (5 bases). CDR3 size: 16 residues. Germline CDR1 reads MDHEN; CDR2 reads SYDVKM. V was trimmed by 6 bases and J by 0 bases, leaving 14 bases between them. Here the CDR3 DNA reads TGTGCCAGCAGACCAGTTAGCGTAACGAACACCGGGGAGCTGTTTTTT. Its translation is CASRPVSVTNTGELFF.

V and J are TRBV27 and TRBJ2-3, with D unclear. Trimming stripped 2 bases from V and 5 bases from J, with 11 bases between. Germline values: CDR1 MNHEY, CDR2 SMNVEV (reference sequence). The CDR3 covers 14 residues. CDR3 in DNA: TGTGCCAGCAGTTTAGTCTCCCTACGAGATACGCAGTATTTT. Protein product: CASSLVSLRDTQYF.

V and J are TRBV5-6 and TRBJ1-4; D unclear. The V and J ends lost 3 bases and 1 base respectively, with 7 bases between them. From germline, CDR1 is SGHDT and CDR2 YYEEEE. The CDR3 is 14 residues long. The CDR3 region has the DNA TGTGCCAGCAGCTATACTGGAACTAATGAAAAACTGTTTTTT. Protein product: CASSYTGTNEKLFF.

The gene calls are TRBV25-1 and TRBJ2-5; 9 bases map to TRBD2. The J call may be wrong; the DNA end is better matched by TRBJ2-7. The CDR3 runs to 17 residues. Germline V CDR1 and CDR2: MGHDK, SYGVNS. The CDR3 sequence is CASSDSAREGRRYEQYF. The CDR3 DNA reads as TGTGCCAGCAGTGATTCGGCGCGGGAGGGCCGTCGGTACGAGCAGTACTTC.

The rearrangement uses TRBV2 and TRBJ2-7; the D gene is possibly TRBD1 (6 bases). The CDR3 is 17 residues long. The germline gives CDR1 SNHLY, CDR2 FYNNEI. V was clipped by 3 bases and J by 3 bases, with 21 bases between them. For the CDR3, the DNA is TGTGCCAGCAGTGAGGGACACCCCAGCCAGGGGAACTACGAGCAGTACTTC. Translation gives CASSEGHPSQGNYEQYF.

The rearrangement links TRBV6-1 to TRBJ2-2; 11 bases are shared with TRBD2. The CDR3 totals 16 residues. Germline V gene lookup returns CDR1 MNHNS and CDR2 SASEGT. V shed 4 bases and J 0 bases; nucleotides not matched to a gene: 1. The CDR3 loop is CASSGTSGPNTGELFF. In DNA form, the CDR3 reads TGTGCCAGCAGTGGGACTAGCGGGCCGAACACCGGGGAGCTGTTTTTT.

This chain links TRBV2 with TRBJ2-5; 9 nucleotides match TRBD2. Germline V gene sequence: CDR1 SNHLY, CDR2 FYNNEI. J was trimmed by 2 bases and V by 5 bases; bases with no gene match: 9. This CDR3 has 16 amino acids. The DNA for the CDR3 is TGTGCCAGCAGTCGCGCCGGGACTAGCACTCAAGAGACCCAGTACTTC. This sequence encodes CASSRAGTSTQETQYF.

To note about this clone: The identical CDR3 is also encoded by other nucleotide sequences in the sample. J is TRBJ2-7 and V is TRBV27; TRBD2 aligns across 10 bases. This CDR3 contains 14 residues. Germline loops: CDR1 MNHEY, CDR2 SMNVEV (reference sequence). Trimming cost V 2 bases and J 2 bases; bases outside gene matches: 0. The CDR3, as DNA: TGTGCCAGCAGTTTACTAGCGGGGGCCTACGAGCAGTACTTC. Protein product: CASSLLAGAYEQYF.